This entry lists 21 T cell receptor beta chains sequenced from one sample in a study of T-cell memory formation after mild COVID-19 (dated by TCRdb to the early 2020s). Libraries were constructed by 5' RACE. TCRdb names Illumina NovaSeq 6000 as the instrument used. TCRdb passed the public sequencing reads through fastp at Q25 and MiXCR, retaining productive beta sequences. Each record represents a unique CDR3 protein, reported with the most common genes and DNA among its rows. The sample contains 470,000 or so distinct CDR3 sequences, roughly 20% of them found a single time. The ten most abundant clones make up roughly an eighth of the sample. Sequenced material: PBMCs or a T cell subset sorted from them (not recorded which). Receptor source: an adult woman who had mild COVID-19 (a few samples of this study predate the infection). The sample titles of this study are shuffled in the database, so cell type and time point are left out; the donor was told from shared clones.

This clonotype was counted only a few times. V gene TRBV12-3 or TRBV12-4 combines with J gene TRBJ1-5, with D perhaps matching TRBD1 (6 bases). Deletions cut 8 bases from V and 11 bases from J, with 19 bases between. CDR3 length equals 13 residues. CDR3 protein: CASVTRGWMAQHF. CDR3 coding DNA: TGTGCCAGCGTGACGAGGGGGTGGATGGCCCAGCATTTT.

The chain couples TRBV12-3 or TRBV12-4 to TRBJ2-1, with TRBD1 identical over 7 bases. The CDR3 is made up of 16 amino acids. V shed 7 bases and J 4 bases; nucleotides not matched to a gene: 13. As DNA, the CDR3 is TGTGCCAGCACCGGGACAGCGGTGGGGATATACAATGAGCAGTTCTTC. Translating it yields CASTGTAVGIYNEQFF.

This chain connects TRBV11-3 to TRBJ2-3, with 15 nucleotides matching TRBD2. J lost 4 bases, V lost 4 bases, and 6 bases had no gene match. In germline, CDR1 is SGHNT, CDR2 YENEEA. This CDR3 has 17 residues. The CDR3 loop reads CASSSGLAGGHSDTQYF. In nucleotides, the CDR3 is TGTGCCAGCAGCTCCGGACTAGCGGGAGGGCACTCAGATACGCAGTATTTT.

This clonotype was seen many times. The rearrangement joins TRBV7-2 to TRBJ2-5, with unresolved D. The CDR3 runs 13 residues. V was clipped by 2 bases and J by 5 bases, with 9 bases between them. Germline V gene lookup returns CDR1 SGHTA and CDR2 FQGNSA. CDR3 sequence: CASSLRVEETQYF. The CDR3 DNA reads as TGTGCCAGCAGCTTACGAGTGGAGGAGACCCAGTACTTC.

This clonotype came up a few times. V gene TRBV6-5 combines with J gene TRBJ2-3; no clear D. CDR3 length: 13 amino acids. The ends were cut back, 8 bases at V and 5 bases at J, with 14 bases in the middle. CDR1 and CDR2 from the germline V gene are MNHEY and SVGAGI. The DNA for the CDR3 is TGTGCCAGCTCCCTGAGTAGGAGAGATACGCAGTATTTT. Translation: CASSLSRRDTQYF.

This clonotype appeared a few times. J is TRBJ2-2 and V is TRBV7-6; D remains unclear. Germline V lookup: CDR1 SGHVS, CDR2 FNYEAQ. The CDR3 runs to 13 residues. V lost 0 bases and J 6 bases, leaving 5 bases between the germline ends. CDR3 bases: TGTGCCAGCAGCTTAGCAGGGCCCGGGGAGCTGTTTTTT. Its translation: CASSLAGPGELFF. The complete variable domain, with remaining parts taken from reference TRBV7-6 and TRBJ2-2, reads GAGVSQSPRYKVTKRGQDVALRCDPISGHVSLYWYRQALGQGPEFLTYFNYEAQQDKSGLPNDRFSAERPEGSISTLTIQRTEQRDSAMYRCASSLAGPGELFFGEGSRLTVL.

This clonotype has only a few counts. The chain carries TRBV6-1 and TRBJ1-1; D not resolved. The CDR3 runs 13 residues. Looked up from germline, CDR1 is MNHNS and CDR2 is SASEGT. The V and J ends lost 9 bases and 3 bases respectively, with 14 bases between them. As DNA, the CDR3 is TGTGCCAGTATAACGGGCCACTACACTGAAGCTTTCTTT. As protein: CASITGHYTEAFF.

This clonotype was seen only once. The chain carries TRBV4-3 and TRBJ2-2; TRBD1 is a possible D gene (6 bases). The CDR3 runs 18 residues. Trimming left V 0 bases short and J 1 base short, with 15 bases between. Germline V gene data show CDR1 as LGHNA and CDR2 as YSLEER. CDR3 DNA sequence: TGCGCCAGCAGCCAAGATACCCCAGACAGGATGAACACCGGGGAGCTGTTTTTT. Its protein product is CASSQDTPDRMNTGELFF.

CDR3 sequence: CASSPTRATQETQYF. The CDR3 bases are TGTGCCAGCAGCCCAACTCGGGCTACCCAAGAGACCCAGTACTTC. The V call is TRBV7-9, the J call TRBJ2-5; unclear D gene. Deletions cut 5 bases from V and 1 base from J, with 14 bases between. The CDR3 extends over 15 amino acids. Germline loops: CDR1 SEHNR, CDR2 FQNEAQ (reference sequence).

The sample holds many counts of this clonotype. The rearrangement uses TRBV12-3 or TRBV12-4 and TRBJ2-7; no clear D. There are 13 residues in the CDR3. The V gene lost 4 bases and the J gene lost 0 bases, with 7 bases spanning the gap. The CDR3 region has the DNA TGTGCCAGCAGTTCGGAGAGCTCCTACGAGCAGTACTTC. Encoded protein: CASSSESSYEQYF.

This clonotype was seen many times. The gene calls are TRBV6-1 and TRBJ1-2, with TRBD1 matching over 9 bases. V lost 5 bases to trimming and J lost 4 bases; unmatched junction nucleotides: 5. The germline V gene encodes CDR1 MNHNS and CDR2 SASEGT. The CDR3 is made up of 14 amino acids. The CDR3 nucleotides read TGTGCCAGCAGTACGGGACAGGGTAGCTATGGCTACACCTTC. Amino acid sequence: CASSTGQGSYGYTF.

This clonotype was recorded a few times. The genes are TRBV10-3 and TRBJ2-1; D is unclear. The CDR3 runs to 15 residues. The germline CDR1 and CDR2 sequences are ENHRY and SYGVKD. V was shortened by 2 bases and J by 10 bases, with 18 bases between the two germline ends. This chain's CDR3 is CAISEPALKKGEQFF. CDR3 coding DNA: TGTGCCATCAGTGAGCCCGCACTCAAAAAAGGGGAGCAGTTCTTC.

This clonotype was observed a handful of times. V usage is TRBV9 and J usage is TRBJ2-1; 8 nucleotides agree with TRBD2. Germline assignment: CDR1 SGDLS and CDR2 YYNGEE. The CDR3 has 15 residues. Trimming cost V 0 bases and J 7 bases; bases outside gene matches: 6. The CDR3, as DNA: TGTGCCAGCAGCGTAGGGCCGGGAGGGGGAAATGAGCAGTTCTTC. Translated: CASSVGPGGGNEQFF.

This clonotype showed up just a few times. This sequence joins TRBV6-5 and TRBJ1-2; TRBD1 might be the D (5 bases). The germline V gene encodes CDR1 MNHEY and CDR2 SVGAGI. The V and J ends lost 4 bases and 8 bases respectively, with 23 bases between them. CDR3 size: 16 residues. CDR3 DNA: TGTGCCAGCAGTTCCCCGAAACTTGACAGCTCTAGGGGCTACACCTTC. Translation: CASSSPKLDSSRGYTF.

This clonotype was counted a few times. The CDR3 region is CSVTGVGYGYTF. The CDR3 DNA sequence: TGCAGCGTTACAGGCGTCGGCTATGGCTACACCTTC. This chain joins TRBV29-1 and TRBJ1-2, with D possibly matching TRBD1 (5 bases). Germline values: CDR1 SQVTM, CDR2 ANQGSEA. This CDR3 is built from 12 residues. V was shortened by 5 bases and J by 4 bases, with 11 bases between the two germline ends.

The chain uses TRBV9 and TRBJ2-2; D is perhaps TRBD2 (5 bases). The ends were cut back, 1 base at V and 1 base at J, with 11 bases in the middle. This CDR3 contains 16 residues. CDR1 is SGDLS and CDR2 is YYNGEE in the germline V gene. DNA for the CDR3: TGTGCCAGCAGCGTATGGGCGGGTCAGAACACCGGGGAGCTGTTTTTT. Amino acids: CASSVWAGQNTGELFF. The complete variable domain, with remaining parts taken from reference TRBV9 and TRBJ2-2, reads DSGVTQTPKHLITATGQRVTLRCSPRSGDLSVYWYQQSLDQGLQFLIQYYNGEERAKGNILERFSAQQFPDLHSELNLSSLELGDSALYFCASSVWAGQNTGELFFGEGSRLTVL.

The CDR3 sequence: CASRSQTGFSYEQYF. CDR3 nucleotide sequence: TGTGCCAGCAGGTCCCAGACGGGGTTCTCCTACGAGCAGTACTTC. The V call is TRBV6-6, the J call TRBJ2-7, with a tentative D call TRBD2 (5 bases). Trimming removed 6 bases from V and 0 bases from J, with 15 bases in between. Germline V gene lookup returns CDR1 MNHNY and CDR2 SVGAGI (reference sequence). The CDR3 extends over 15 amino acids.

V usage is TRBV30 and J usage is TRBJ2-3; 8 bases fit TRBD1. Germline V gene data show CDR1 as GTSNPN and CDR2 as SVGIG (reference sequence). The CDR3 extends over 15 amino acids. J lost 2 bases, V lost 2 bases, and 6 bases had no gene match. CDR3 region: CAWSPQGGLTDTQYF. The DNA of the CDR3 is TGTGCCTGGAGTCCACAGGGGGGCCTCACAGATACGCAGTATTTT. The variable domain in full, with the rest retrieved from reference TRBV30 and TRBJ2-3, is SQTIHQWPATLVQPVGSPLSLECTVEGTSNPNLYWYRQAAGRGLQLLFYSVGIGQISSEVPQNLSASRPQDRQFILSSKKLLLSDSGFYLCAWSPQGGLTDTQYFGPGTRLTVL.

The chain is built from TRBV7-2 and TRBJ2-1; 14 nucleotides agree with TRBD2. The V and J ends lost 5 bases and 9 bases, in that order; junction bases with no gene match: 6. Germline V lookup: CDR1 SGHTA, CDR2 FQGNSA. CDR3 length equals 15 residues. This chain's CDR3 is CASSTGTSGRSEQFF. The CDR3 nucleotides are TGTGCCAGCAGCACCGGGACTAGCGGGAGATCTGAGCAGTTCTTC.

The chain uses TRBV2 and TRBJ2-7; D is undetermined. V was clipped by 1 base and J by 0 bases, with 16 bases between them. The germline V gene has CDR1 SNHLY and CDR2 FYNNEI. This CDR3 comprises 17 residues. For the CDR3, the DNA is TGTGCCAGCAGTGAAGGCTACAGAAACCCGAGCTCCTACGAGCAGTACTTC. It translates to CASSEGYRNPSSYEQYF.

The V gene is TRBV9, the J gene TRBJ2-3; D not resolved. The CDR3 covers 16 residues. V dropped 4 bases and J dropped 1 base, with 16 bases sitting between them. CDR1 and CDR2 (germline): SGDLS, YYNGEE. The CDR3 region is CASSTWIEARTDTQYF. Written as DNA, the CDR3 is TGTGCCAGCAGCACCTGGATTGAGGCCCGCACAGATACGCAGTATTTT. The full variable domain, in which reference TRBV9 and TRBJ2-3 provide the parts outside the CDR3, is DSGVTQTPKHLITATGQRVTLRCSPRSGDLSVYWYQQSLDQGLQFLIQYYNGEERAKGNILERFSAQQFPDLHSELNLSSLELGDSALYFCASSTWIEARTDTQYFGPGTRLTVL.